This is a list of T cell receptor beta chains from one sample in a study of cytomegalovirus exposure and HLA in healthy donors. Using immunoSEQ multiplex PCR, the repertoire was profiled, and TCRdb retains in-frame clones only, with some absent. The sample lists roughly 150,000 clones, over 60% occurring once. Material for sequencing was PBMCs. The receptor source for this set is a male donor in good health and CMV-seronegative. Both conserved end residues are trimmed from each CDR3. Each record gives: V gene, D gene, CDR3 protein. A D gene is named only where the DNA matches it firmly.

TRBV11-3 | . | ASSSGKLGETQY
TRBV12-5 | . | ASGFAANQPQH
TRBV10-1 | . | ASSPIGPQH
TRBV10-3 | TRBD1 | AVSDLGDREAYEQY
TRBV9 | . | ASSVGGGTYGYT
TRBV11-1 | . | ASSLMGSDQETQY
TRBV11-2 | . | ASSPGLADTYEQY
TRBV19 | . | ASSMDSSYNEQF
TRBV19 | TRBD1 | ASLRTGGNYGYT
TRBV6-6 | . | ASSPSGALGGYT
TRBV19 | . | ASKTNFPNQPQH
TRBV7-9 | TRBD1 | ASSLVRGQGGEQY
TRBV11-3 | TRBD1 | ASSPGQVVSYEQY
TRBV5-4 | TRBD1 | ASRTGQGAIGDTEAF
TRBV21-1 | . | ASISRGRVNTEAF
TRBV28 | . | ASRTRDYNEQF
TRBV4-3 | TRBD2 | ASSQDATSETFTDTQY
TRBV21-1 | . | ASSKFRTWRGPFAGNTIY